This T cell receptor beta chain was recorded in a study of blood T cell repertoires in COVID-19. CDR3 length equals 15 residues. The V segment lost 6 bases and the J segment 6 bases; nucleotides outside the gene matches: 5. In germline, CDR1 is MNHEY, CDR2 SMNVEV (reference sequence). The data were produced by immunoSEQ multiplex PCR, yet TCRdb's version contains in-frame clones alone and is incomplete. The table includes about 64,000 clones, around 82% detected once. This clone occurred once. The sequenced sample consisted of peripheral blood. The chain combines TRBV27 with TRBJ2-3; 14 nucleotides line up with TRBD2. This clonotype was sampled from a man between 60 and 75 years old with COVID-19, enrolled during active disease. The CDR3 DNA is TGTGCCAGCAGCCGACTAGCGGGAGGGACTGATACGCAGTATTTT. Protein product: CASSRLAGGTDTQYF.